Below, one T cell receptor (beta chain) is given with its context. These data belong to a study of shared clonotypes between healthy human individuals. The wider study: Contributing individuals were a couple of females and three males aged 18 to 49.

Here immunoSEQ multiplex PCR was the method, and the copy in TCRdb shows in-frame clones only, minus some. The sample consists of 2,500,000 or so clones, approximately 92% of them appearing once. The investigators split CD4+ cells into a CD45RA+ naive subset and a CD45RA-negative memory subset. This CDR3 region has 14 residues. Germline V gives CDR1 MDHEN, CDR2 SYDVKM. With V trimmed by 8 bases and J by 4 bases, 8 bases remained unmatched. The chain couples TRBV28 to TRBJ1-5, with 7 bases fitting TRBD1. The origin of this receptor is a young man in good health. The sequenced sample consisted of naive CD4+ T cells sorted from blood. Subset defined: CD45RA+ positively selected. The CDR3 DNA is TGTGCCAGCCGCGGACAGGAATTTAATCAGCCCCAGCATTTT. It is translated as CASRGQEFNQPQHF.